Listed below are T cell receptor beta chains from one sample, sequenced in a study of blood T cells in healthy people across ages. In TCRdb, the 5' RACE reads were re-called with MiXCR into one record per CDR3 protein. Counted here are 550,000 to 750,000 distinct CDR3 sequences, under 25% occurring once; the ten biggest clones make up 3% to 4%. The sample was blood. The source of these receptors is a man in his 70s in good health. CDR3s include the opening cysteine and the closing phenylalanine or tryptophan. Each record gives: clone size, J gene, D gene, V gene, CDR3 DNA, CDR3 protein. A D gene is named only where the DNA matches it firmly. Where a row states a size, it is once, few, many or the class of an expanded clone; other rows omit it.

size: -
J: TRBJ2-3
D: -
V: TRBV7-6
DNA: TGTGCCAGCAGCTTAGAATCGGAGGTCACAGATACGCAGTATTTT
CDR3: CASSLESEVTDTQYF

size: few
J: TRBJ1-1
D: -
V: TRBV3-1
DNA: TGTGCCAGCAGCCTCGGCAGGGGATGGACTGAAGCTTTCTTT
CDR3: CASSLGRGWTEAFF

size: many
J: TRBJ2-7
D: -
V: TRBV20-1
DNA: TGCAGTGCTAGAGGATTGGAGTTCTCCTACGAGCAGTACTTC
CDR3: CSARGLEFSYEQYF

size: -
J: TRBJ1-1
D: TRBD1
V: TRBV5-1
DNA: TGCGCCAGCAGCTATGACAGGGGGAAAGCTTTCTTT
CDR3: CASSYDRGKAFF

size: many
J: TRBJ2-7
D: TRBD1
V: TRBV27
DNA: TGTGCCAGCAGTATCTCCGGGACAGGCCCGTGGGAGCAGTACTTC
CDR3: CASSISGTGPWEQYF

size: many
J: TRBJ2-5
D: -
V: TRBV12-3/TRBV12-4
DNA: TGTGCCAGCAATACGGGGGACCAAGAGACCCAGTACTTC
CDR3: CASNTGDQETQYF

size: -
J: TRBJ1-5
D: -
V: TRBV12-3/TRBV12-4
DNA: TGTGCCAGCAGTGCCTCCGGGGGATACAACCAGCCCCAGCATTTT
CDR3: CASSASGGYNQPQHF

size: -
J: TRBJ2-7
D: TRBD2
V: TRBV20-1
DNA: TGCAGTGCTTCTGGCGGGACTAGCGGGAGAGGTGGGAACGAGCAGTACTTC
CDR3: CSASGGTSGRGGNEQYF

size: -
J: TRBJ2-1
D: TRBD2
V: TRBV3-1
DNA: TGTGCGGCTAGCGGGCCCAGAGTGGGGAGCAATGAGCAGTTCTTC
CDR3: CAASGPRVGSNEQFF

size: -
J: TRBJ2-5
D: TRBD1
V: TRBV6-5
DNA: TGTGCCAGCAGTTACTCGATTGGGACAGGTCTCCAAGAGACCCAGTACTTC
CDR3: CASSYSIGTGLQETQYF

size: -
J: TRBJ2-1
D: -
V: TRBV24-1
DNA: TGTGCCACCAGTGATTTGTCCTTGAATGAGCAGTTCTTC
CDR3: CATSDLSLNEQFF

size: few
J: TRBJ1-1
D: TRBD1
V: TRBV5-6
DNA: TGTGCCAGCAGCGACGACAGGGCGGGGGACACTGAAGCTTTCTTT
CDR3: CASSDDRAGDTEAFF

size: -
J: TRBJ2-4
D: -
V: TRBV7-2
DNA: TGTGCCAGCAGCTTAGCGCTAACCGAGGGAAACATTCAGTACTTC
CDR3: CASSLALTEGNIQYF

size: -
J: TRBJ1-2
D: -
V: TRBV3-1
DNA: TGTGCCAGCAGCCCTCCGGGCCCTAACTATGGCTACACCTTC
CDR3: CASSPPGPNYGYTF

size: few
J: TRBJ2-1
D: -
V: TRBV25-1
DNA: TGTGCCAGCAGTCTGGGGGCAGAAACGGGTGAGCAGTTCTTC
CDR3: CASSLGAETGEQFF

size: -
J: TRBJ1-4
D: TRBD1
V: TRBV27
DNA: TGTGCCAGCAGTTTATGGGGGGACAGTAAGGAAAAACTGTTTTTT
CDR3: CASSLWGDSKEKLFF

size: few
J: TRBJ1-2
D: -
V: TRBV5-1
DNA: TGCGCCAGCAGCTTGGAGGGAACTAACTATGGCTACACCTTC
CDR3: CASSLEGTNYGYTF

size: -
J: TRBJ2-3
D: TRBD1
V: TRBV28
DNA: TGTGCCAGCACCGCGGTTCAGGGGGCGATGAGCACAGATACGCAGTATTTT
CDR3: CASTAVQGAMSTDTQYF

size: -
J: TRBJ2-5
D: TRBD2
V: TRBV6-2/TRBV6-3
DNA: TGTGCCAGCAGTTACTCAGGGACTATCCTGTACCAAGAGACCCAGTACTTC
CDR3: CASSYSGTILYQETQYF

size: few
J: TRBJ2-1
D: -
V: TRBV24-1
DNA: TGTGCCACCAGTAAAACGGACGGTTACAATGAGCAGTTCTTC
CDR3: CATSKTDGYNEQFF

size: few
J: TRBJ2-1
D: TRBD2
V: TRBV4-1
DNA: TGCGCCAGCAGCCCCTCTCCAAGCGGGATTTTGATAAATGAGCAGTTCTTC
CDR3: CASSPSPSGILINEQFF

size: -
J: TRBJ1-2
D: TRBD1
V: TRBV6-6
DNA: TGTGCCAGCGACGAGGGACAGGGGAACTATGGCTACACCTTC
CDR3: CASDEGQGNYGYTF

size: few
J: TRBJ1-1
D: TRBD1
V: TRBV5-1
DNA: TGCGCCAGCAGCCTCGGACAGGGGGCCCTGGAAGCTTTCTTT
CDR3: CASSLGQGALEAFF

size: many
J: TRBJ2-1
D: TRBD2
V: TRBV20-1
DNA: TGCAGTGCCCCGACTAGCGGGAGAAGTGGTAGGAATGAGCAGTTCTTC
CDR3: CSAPTSGRSGRNEQFF

size: -
J: TRBJ2-2
D: -
V: TRBV20-1
DNA: TGCAATGCTAGAAAGGGGATCGGGGAGCTGTTTTTT
CDR3: CNARKGIGELFF

size: once
J: TRBJ2-5
D: TRBD1
V: TRBV6-5
DNA: TGTGCCAGCAGTTCCGCGGGACAGGGCGTAGGGACCCAGTACTTC
CDR3: CASSSAGQGVGTQYF

size: few
J: TRBJ2-5
D: -
V: TRBV20-1
DNA: TGCGGTGCTAGATCTAGACTGGACCAAGAGACCCAGTACTTC
CDR3: CGARSRLDQETQYF

size: few
J: TRBJ1-1
D: -
V: TRBV14
DNA: TGTGCCAGCAGCCGTAGTGGGGCTGTTGAAGCTTTCTTT
CDR3: CASSRSGAVEAFF

size: once
J: TRBJ2-3
D: TRBD2
V: TRBV7-3
DNA: TGTGCCAGCAGCTCCCTAGGTAGCGGGGGGGCAGATACGCAGTATTTT
CDR3: CASSSLGSGGADTQYF

size: -
J: TRBJ2-7
D: TRBD2
V: TRBV3-1
DNA: TGTGCCAGCAGCGAAGGGACTAGCGGGAGAATCAACGAGCAGTACTTC
CDR3: CASSEGTSGRINEQYF

size: few
J: TRBJ2-7
D: -
V: TRBV12-3/TRBV12-4
DNA: TGTGCCAGCAGTACCTGGGGCCTTTACGAGCAGTACTTC
CDR3: CASSTWGLYEQYF

size: -
J: TRBJ2-5
D: -
V: TRBV21-1
DNA: TGTGCCAGCAGCCCCCCGGGACTAGCGGTTCAGACCCAGTACTTC
CDR3: CASSPPGLAVQTQYF

size: -
J: TRBJ1-1
D: -
V: TRBV19
DNA: TGTGCCAGTAGTATCTTAGGCAGGGACACTGAAGCTTTCTTT
CDR3: CASSILGRDTEAFF

size: -
J: TRBJ1-5
D: TRBD1
V: TRBV7-9
DNA: TGTGCCAGCAGCCCTGCAGGGGGAGGGGGTCAGCCCCAGCATTTT
CDR3: CASSPAGGGGQPQHF

size: -
J: TRBJ2-1
D: TRBD2
V: TRBV3-1
DNA: TGTGCCAGCAGCTATGGGACTAGCGGGAGTGGTGAGCAGTTCTTC
CDR3: CASSYGTSGSGEQFF

size: -
J: TRBJ1-5
D: -
V: TRBV5-5
DNA: TGTGCCAGCATCTTCACTCAGGGTGGTCAGCCCCAGCATTTT
CDR3: CASIFTQGGQPQHF

size: -
J: TRBJ2-5
D: -
V: TRBV20-1
DNA: TGCAGTGCTAGAGAAGAGAAAGGGTCAGAGACCCAGTACTTC
CDR3: CSAREEKGSETQYF

size: few
J: TRBJ2-5
D: -
V: TRBV6-5
DNA: TGTGCCAGCAGTCCCTTGGGGGCAGGGGAGACCCAGTACTTC
CDR3: CASSPLGAGETQYF

size: -
J: TRBJ2-1
D: TRBD1
V: TRBV29-1
DNA: TGCAGCATGACAGGGCGCAATGAGCAGTTCTTC
CDR3: CSMTGRNEQFF

size: few
J: TRBJ2-7
D: TRBD2
V: TRBV3-1
DNA: TGTGCCAGCAGCCCACCCAGACTAGCGGGAGGGCCCTACGAGCAGTACTTC
CDR3: CASSPPRLAGGPYEQYF

size: many
J: TRBJ2-5
D: TRBD2
V: TRBV9
DNA: TGTGCCAGCAGCTTGGGACTATCCCAAGAGACCCAGTACTTC
CDR3: CASSLGLSQETQYF

size: -
J: TRBJ1-2
D: -
V: TRBV15
DNA: TGTGCCACCAGCAGAGCTAGTGTTACAGGGAGCGGTGGCTACACCTTC
CDR3: CATSRASVTGSGGYTF